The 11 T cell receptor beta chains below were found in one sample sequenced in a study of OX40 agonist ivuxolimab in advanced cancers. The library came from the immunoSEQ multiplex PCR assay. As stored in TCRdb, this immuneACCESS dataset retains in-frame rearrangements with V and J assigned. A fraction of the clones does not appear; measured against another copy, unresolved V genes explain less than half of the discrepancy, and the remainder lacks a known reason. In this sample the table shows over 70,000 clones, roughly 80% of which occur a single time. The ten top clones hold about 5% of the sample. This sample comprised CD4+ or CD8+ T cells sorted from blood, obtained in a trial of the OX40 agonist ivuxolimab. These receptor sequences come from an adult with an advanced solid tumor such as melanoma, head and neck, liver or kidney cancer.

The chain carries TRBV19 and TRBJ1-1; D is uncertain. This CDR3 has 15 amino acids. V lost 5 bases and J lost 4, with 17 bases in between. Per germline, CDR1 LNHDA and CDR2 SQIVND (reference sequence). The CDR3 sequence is CASSSGFLRGTEAFF. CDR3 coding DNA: TGTGCCAGTAGTTCCGGGTTTCTCCGGGGCACTGAAGCTTTCTTT.

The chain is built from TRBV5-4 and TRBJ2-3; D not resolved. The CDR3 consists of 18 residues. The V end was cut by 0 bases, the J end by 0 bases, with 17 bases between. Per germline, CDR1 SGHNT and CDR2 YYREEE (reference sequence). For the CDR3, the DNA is TGTGCCAGCAGCTTGGGGGGATTCGTCGTCTATAGCACAGATACGCAGTATTTT. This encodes CASSLGGFVVYSTDTQYF. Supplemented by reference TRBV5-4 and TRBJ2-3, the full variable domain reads ETGVTQSPTHLIKTRGQQVTLRCSSQSGHNTVSWYQQALGQGPQFIFQYYREEENGRGNFPPRFSGLQFPNYSSELNVNALELDDSALYLCASSLGGFVVYSTDTQYFGPGTRLTVL.

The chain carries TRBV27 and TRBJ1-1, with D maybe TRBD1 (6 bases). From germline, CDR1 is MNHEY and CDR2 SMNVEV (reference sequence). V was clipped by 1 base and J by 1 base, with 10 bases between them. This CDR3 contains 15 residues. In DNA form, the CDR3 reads TGTGCCAGCAGTTTATTCGGGGGGCCGAACACTGAAGCTTTCTTT. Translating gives CASSLFGGPNTEAFF.

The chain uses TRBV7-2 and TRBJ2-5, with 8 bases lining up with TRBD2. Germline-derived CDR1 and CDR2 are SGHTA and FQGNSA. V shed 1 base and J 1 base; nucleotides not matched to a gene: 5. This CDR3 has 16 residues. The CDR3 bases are TGTGCCAGCAGCTTAGTTCGGGGGGGAACCCAAGAGACCCAGTACTTC. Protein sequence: CASSLVRGGTQETQYF.

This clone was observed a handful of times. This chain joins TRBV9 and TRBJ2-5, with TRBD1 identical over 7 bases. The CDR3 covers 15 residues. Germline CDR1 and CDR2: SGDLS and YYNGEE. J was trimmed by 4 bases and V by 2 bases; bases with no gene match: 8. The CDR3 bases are TGTGCCAGCAGCGTTGGCGACAGGGAAGGAGAGACCCAGTACTTC. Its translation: CASSVGDREGETQYF.

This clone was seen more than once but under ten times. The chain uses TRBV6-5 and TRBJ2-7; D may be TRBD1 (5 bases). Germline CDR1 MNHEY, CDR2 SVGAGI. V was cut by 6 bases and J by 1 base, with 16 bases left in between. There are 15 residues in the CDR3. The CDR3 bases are TGTGCCAGCAGGTCCAGGGTCGGAGAGTCCTACGAGCAGTACTTC. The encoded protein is CASRSRVGESYEQYF.

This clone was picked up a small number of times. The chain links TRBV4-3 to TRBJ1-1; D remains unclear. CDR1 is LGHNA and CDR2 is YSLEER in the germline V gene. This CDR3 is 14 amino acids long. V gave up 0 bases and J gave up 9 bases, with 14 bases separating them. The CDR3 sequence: CASSQDLRTDKAFF. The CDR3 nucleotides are TGCGCCAGCAGCCAAGATCTGAGGACTGATAAAGCTTTCTTT.

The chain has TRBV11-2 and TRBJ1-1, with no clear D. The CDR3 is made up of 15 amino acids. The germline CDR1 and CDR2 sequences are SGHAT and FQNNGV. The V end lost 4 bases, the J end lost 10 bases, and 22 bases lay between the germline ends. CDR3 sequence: CASSSSGPLPEAAFF. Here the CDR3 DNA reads TGTGCCAGCAGCTCCTCCGGACCCCTCCCGGAGGCAGCTTTCTTT.

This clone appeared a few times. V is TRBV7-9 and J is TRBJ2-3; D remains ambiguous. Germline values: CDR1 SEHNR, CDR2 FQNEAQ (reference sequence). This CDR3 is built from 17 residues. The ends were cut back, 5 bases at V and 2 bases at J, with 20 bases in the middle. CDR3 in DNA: TGTGCCAGCAGCCCCTCCCGAGGACGGACCTACACAGATACGCAGTATTTT. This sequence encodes CASSPSRGRTYTDTQYF. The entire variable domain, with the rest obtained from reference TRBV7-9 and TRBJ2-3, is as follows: DTGVSQNPRHKITKRGQNVTFRCDPISEHNRLYWYRQTLGQGPEFLTYFQNEAQLEKSRLLSDRFSAERPKGSFSTLEIQRTEQGDSAMYLCASSPSRGRTYTDTQYFGPGTRLTVL.

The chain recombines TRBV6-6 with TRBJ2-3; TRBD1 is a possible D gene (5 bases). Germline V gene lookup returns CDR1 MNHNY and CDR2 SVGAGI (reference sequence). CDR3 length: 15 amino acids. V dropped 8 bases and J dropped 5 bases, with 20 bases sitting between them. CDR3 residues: CASRRADRRGDTQYF. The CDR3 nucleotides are TGTGCCAGCCGTAGAGCAGACCGAAGGGGAGATACGCAGTATTTT.

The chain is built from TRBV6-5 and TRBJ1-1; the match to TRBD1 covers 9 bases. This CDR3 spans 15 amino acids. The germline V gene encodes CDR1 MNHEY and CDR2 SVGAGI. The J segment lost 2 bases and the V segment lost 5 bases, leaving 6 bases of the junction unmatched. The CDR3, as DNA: TGTGCCAGCAGTAATACAGGGGGCAAAAACACTGAAGCTTTCTTT. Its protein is CASSNTGGKNTEAFF.